This T cell receptor beta chain was retrieved from a study of identical twins. After template switching added a universal primer site, the resulting cDNA carried unique molecular identifiers. MiXCR, run by TCRdb on the 5' RACE reads, gives a single entry per CDR3 protein. The top ten clones hold 8% to 10% of a sample with 200,000 to 300,000 distinct CDR3 sequences, about 10% of them seen once. V lost 3 bases and J lost 4, with 13 bases in between. The germline V gene encodes CDR1 MDHEN and CDR2 SYDVKM. The CDR3 has 15 residues. Study-wide points: Compared with unrelated sharing, twin-shared out-of-frame alpha sequences had more low-probability sequences.

This clonotype was observed many times. Its target is not known. The material sequenced was memory T cells sorted from blood. The V gene is TRBV28, the J gene TRBJ2-1; D may be TRBD2 (5 bases). The receptor was isolated from a man aged 45-60 years in good health. The CDR3 region is CASSFPPRGYNEQFF. CDR3 nucleotide sequence: TGTGCCAGCAGTTTTCCGCCCCGGGGATACAATGAGCAGTTCTTC.